Listed below are T cell receptor beta chains from one sample, sequenced in a study of shared clonotypes between healthy human individuals. The repertoire was sequenced with immunoSEQ multiplex PCR; TCRdb's copy has only in-frame clones and lacks some. The data contain about 1,800,000 clones, about 95% of them singletons. Sequences were obtained from naive CD8+ T cells sorted from blood. The receptors here all came from a man in his late teens or twenties in good health. The CDR3 runs from the conserved cysteine through the conserved F or W. D genes are given only for firm matches. Only part of the rows carry a size: once, few, many, or a class if the clone is expanded.

v_call	d_call	clone_size	j_call	cdr3_aa	cdr3_nt
TRBV13	.	.	TRBJ1-4	CASSFRTGLNEKLFF	TGTGCCAGCAGCTTTAGGACGGGATTGAATGAAAAACTGTTTTTT
TRBV28	.	.	TRBJ1-1	CASRIGQMNTEAFF	TGTGCCAGCAGGATCGGACAGATGAACACTGAAGCTTTCTTT
TRBV6-5	TRBD2	.	TRBJ2-2	CASTDSGESGELFF	TGTGCCAGCACTGATAGCGGGGAGTCCGGGGAGCTGTTTTTT
TRBV4-3	TRBD1	.	TRBJ2-5	CASSQDGTGGWETQYF	TGCGCCAGCAGCCAAGATGGGACAGGGGGCTGGGAGACCCAGTACTTC
TRBV4-1	TRBD1	.	TRBJ2-1	CASSLSGTGVHNEQFF	TGCGCCAGCAGCCTCTCGGGGACAGGGGTTCACAATGAGCAGTTCTTC
TRBV5-6	TRBD1	.	TRBJ2-5	CASSLAAGQGMAETQYF	TGTGCCAGCAGCTTGGCCGCGGGACAGGGGATGGCAGAGACCCAGTACTTC
TRBV27	TRBD1	.	TRBJ2-2	CASSPIPGQDTGELFF	TGTGCCAGCAGTCCAATACCGGGACAGGACACCGGGGAGCTGTTTTTT
TRBV27	TRBD2	.	TRBJ2-5	CASSFGGAETQYF	TGTGCCAGCAGTTTCGGGGGGGCAGAGACCCAGTACTTC
TRBV10-1	.	.	TRBJ2-1	CASSVQRPLGEQFF	TGCGCCAGCAGTGTGCAGCGCCCTTTGGGTGAGCAGTTCTTC
TRBV5-6	.	.	TRBJ2-7	CASSLASSEQYF	TGTGCCAGCAGCTTGGCCAGCTCAGAGCAGTACTTC
TRBV9	.	.	TRBJ2-1	CASSVSYNEQFF	TGTGCCAGCAGTGTAAGCTACAATGAGCAGTTCTTC
TRBV6-5	TRBD1	.	TRBJ2-1	CASSGDRAGNEQFF	TGTGCCAGCAGTGGGGACAGGGCGGGCAATGAGCAGTTCTTC
TRBV29-1	.	.	TRBJ2-2	CSVCWDTGELFF	TGCAGCGTTTGCTGGGACACCGGGGAGCTGTTTTTT
TRBV6-6	.	.	TRBJ1-4	CASSGDPREKLFF	TGTGCCAGCAGTGGGGACCCTAGGGAAAAACTGTTTTTT
TRBV7-9	TRBD1	once	TRBJ1-2	CASSSTLTGTGKNYGYTF	TGTGCCAGCAGCTCCACTTTAACCGGGACAGGGAAAAACTATGGCTACACCTTC
TRBV7-6	TRBD2	.	TRBJ2-1	CASSLGVLAGSEQFF	TGTGCCAGCAGCTTAGGGGTTCTAGCGGGTAGTGAGCAGTTCTTC
TRBV2	.	.	TRBJ2-1	CASSGADDLYNEQFF	TGTGCCAGCAGTGGCGCAGACGATCTTTACAATGAGCAGTTCTTC
TRBV5-8	TRBD1	.	TRBJ2-7	CASSSPQGTGGYEQYF	TGTGCCAGCAGCTCCCCCCAAGGGACAGGGGGCTACGAGCAGTACTTC
TRBV6-6	.	.	TRBJ2-7	CASSYGGQSYEQYF	TGTGCCAGCAGTTACGGCGGACAGTCCTACGAGCAGTACTTC
TRBV7-6	TRBD2	.	TRBJ2-7	CASSLATSGTLNEQYF	TGTGCCAGCAGCTTAGCGACTAGCGGGACACTAAACGAGCAGTACTTC
TRBV30	.	.	TRBJ1-5	CAWSVQQGNQPQHF	TGTGCCTGGAGTGTACAGCAAGGAAATCAGCCCCAGCATTTT
TRBV7-9	.	.	TRBJ1-2	CASSLEGTGWHGYTF	TGTGCCAGCAGCTTAGAGGGCACAGGGTGGCATGGCTACACCTTC
TRBV28	.	.	TRBJ1-6	CASSKTWINSPLHF	TGTGCCAGCAGTAAGACGTGGATTAATTCACCCCTCCACTTT
TRBV11-1	TRBD1	.	TRBJ1-1	CASANRGDEAFF	TGTGCCAGCGCAAACAGGGGAGACGAAGCTTTCTTT
TRBV7-8	.	.	TRBJ2-7	CASSFLRGKYEQYF	TGTGCCAGCAGCTTTCTCCGGGGGAAATACGAGCAGTACTTC
TRBV11-1	TRBD2	.	TRBJ2-7	CASSPPLAGGDEQYF	TGTGCCAGCAGCCCACCCCTAGCGGGGGGTGACGAGCAGTACTTC
TRBV4-1	TRBD1	.	TRBJ1-2	CASSQEQTGGGGYTF	TGCGCCAGCAGCCAAGAGCAAACAGGGGGCGGTGGCTACACCTTC
TRBV9	.	.	TRBJ1-5	CASSPPEGQPQHF	TGTGCCAGCAGTCCCCCTGAGGGCCAGCCCCAGCATTTT
TRBV10-3	.	.	TRBJ2-7	CAISESIPWGELTYEQYF	TGTGCCATCAGTGAGTCGATCCCCTGGGGGGAATTGACCTACGAGCAGTACTTC
TRBV28	TRBD1	once	TRBJ1-5	CASSIWTGEDQPQHF	TGTGCCAGCAGTATCTGGACAGGGGAAGATCAGCCCCAGCATTTT
TRBV11-2	TRBD2	.	TRBJ2-3	CASSLGGGRTDTQYF	TGTGCCAGCAGCTTAGGGGGCGGGAGGACGGATACGCAGTATTTT
TRBV7-6	.	.	TRBJ2-7	CASSDSGVSYEQYF	TGTGCCAGCAGCGATTCGGGGGTCTCCTACGAGCAGTACTTC
TRBV6-4	.	.	TRBJ2-3	CASSDSGFRIGYGTDTQYF	TGTGCCAGCAGTGACTCGGGCTTCAGGATCGGATACGGCACAGATACGCAGTATTTT
TRBV27	.	.	TRBJ2-7	CASSLVEGPEQYF	TGTGCCAGCAGTTTAGTGGAGGGCCCCGAGCAGTACTTC
TRBV28	TRBD2	.	TRBJ2-7	CASTSPREDYEQYF	TGTGCCAGCACGAGTCCGCGGGAGGACTACGAGCAGTACTTC
TRBV4-2	TRBD2	once	TRBJ2-1	CASSPTSGRGNEQFF	TGTGCCAGCAGCCCGACTAGCGGGAGGGGCAATGAGCAGTTCTTC
TRBV6-1	.	.	TRBJ1-3	CASSEVLTETGNTIYF	TGTGCCAGCAGTGAAGTTCTAACGGAGACTGGAAACACCATATATTTT
TRBV5-1	TRBD2	.	TRBJ2-5	CASSLAGGREETQYF	TGCGCCAGCAGCTTGGCGGGCGGGAGGGAAGAGACCCAGTACTTC
TRBV28	TRBD2	.	TRBJ2-1	CASSSATSSYYNEQFF	TGTGCCAGCAGTTCCGCGACTAGCTCGTACTACAATGAGCAGTTCTTC